The 9 T cell receptor beta chains below all came from one sample that was sequenced in a study of blood T cell repertoires in COVID-19. Only in-frame clones appear in the TCRdb table, and some are missing; sequencing was by immunoSEQ multiplex PCR. The sample contains about 40,000 clones, 89% of which appear only once. The sample taken for sequencing was peripheral blood. Receptors were obtained from a human donor in a cohort sampled during active COVID-19.

In this sample, this clone turned up a few times. V gene TRBV7-9 combines with J gene TRBJ1-5; 7 bases map to TRBD1. Germline CDR1 reads SEHNR; CDR2 reads FQNEAQ (reference sequence). After removal of 0 bases from V and 7 bases from J, the junction contained 6 bases not matched to a gene. The CDR3 spans 15 residues. The CDR3 sequence: CASSLATGAEQPQHF. CDR3 in DNA: TGTGCCAGCAGCTTAGCCACAGGGGCTGAGCAGCCCCAGCATTTT.

This clone was detected a few times. This sequence joins TRBV7-9 and TRBJ1-5; D is unclear. The germline V gene has CDR1 SEHNR and CDR2 FQNEAQ (reference sequence). The V end lost 3 bases, the J end lost 5 bases, and 5 bases lay between the germline ends. The CDR3 sequence is 12 residues long. CDR3 loop: CASSLRDQPQHF. CDR3 nucleotides: TGTGCCAGCAGCTTGAGGGATCAGCCCCAGCATTTT.

The V call is TRBV7-2, the J call TRBJ1-2, with D unclear. The CDR3 is made up of 12 amino acids. V shed 1 base and J shed 8 bases, with 8 bases lying between them. CDR1 and CDR2 from the germline V gene are SGHTA and FQGNSA. The CDR3, as DNA: TGTGCCAGCAGCTTAGGGATGGGCGGCTACACCTTC. The encoded protein is CASSLGMGGYTF.

A word on this clone: The sample has other DNA sequences that encode this CDR3 too. V usage is TRBV5-6 and J usage is TRBJ2-7, with a tentative D call TRBD2 (5 bases). CDR3 length equals 16 residues. Germline V CDR1 and CDR2: SGHDT, YYEEEE. The V and J ends lost 4 bases and 3 bases respectively, with 20 bases between them. DNA for the CDR3: TGTGCCAGCAGCCCGGCGTTGACGGGGATACTCTACGAGCAGTACTTC. Amino acids: CASSPALTGILYEQYF.

DNA of the CDR3: TGTGCCAGCTACCCTTACCCCGGGACAGGGGAGCCTGAAGCTTTCTTT. Translation gives CASYPYPGTGEPEAFF. The V and J genes are TRBV5-8 and TRBJ1-1; 10 bases fit TRBD1. CDR3 length: 16 residues. Germline-derived CDR1 and CDR2 are SGHTS and YDEGEE. V lost 7 bases, J lost 6 bases, and 15 bases stayed unmatched.

V usage is TRBV7-2 and J usage is TRBJ1-6; D is uncertain. Germline CDR1 reads SGHTA; CDR2 reads FQGNSA. This CDR3 is 15 amino acids long. V was cut by 5 bases and J by 4 bases, with 12 bases left in between. Here the CDR3 reads CASSLVELYNSPLHF. DNA for the CDR3: TGTGCCAGCAGCCTAGTAGAACTATATAATTCACCCCTCCACTTT.

This chain uses TRBV2 with TRBJ1-5, with TRBD1 matching 9 bases. The CDR3 sequence is 18 residues long. Germline CDR1 is SNHLY and CDR2 is FYNNEI. The V segment lost 5 bases and the J segment 0 bases; nucleotides outside the gene matches: 11. CDR3 sequence: CASSPGQGRLYSNQPQHF. CDR3 nucleotide sequence: TGTGCCAGCAGTCCGGGACAGGGACGCCTTTATAGCAATCAGCCCCAGCATTTT. The full variable domain, its missing parts supplied by reference TRBV2 and TRBJ1-5, is EPEVTQTPSHQVTQMGQEVILRCVPISNHLYFYWYRQILGQKVEFLVSFYNNEISEKSEIFDDQFSVERPDGSNFTLKIRSTKLEDSAMYFCASSPGQGRLYSNQPQHFGDGTRLSIL.

The rearrangement joins TRBV7-2 to TRBJ1-3; tentatively, D is TRBD1 (5 bases). The CDR3 has 13 amino acids. Trimming took off 8 bases at V and 0 bases at J, with 8 bases between the two ends. CDR1 is SGHTA and CDR2 is FQGNSA in the germline V gene. The CDR3 nucleotides are TGTGCCAGCGGGGGGATCTCTGGAAACACCATATATTTT. It is translated as CASGGISGNTIYF.

This rearrangement joins TRBV7-4 to TRBJ2-7; TRBD1 is a possible D gene (8 bases). The length of the CDR3 is 17 residues. CDR1 SGHVT and CDR2 SQSDAQ come from the germline V gene. With 2 bases removed from V and 0 bases from J, the gap between germline ends came to 17 bases. This CDR3 is CASSLRLDREGSYEQYF. CDR3 DNA sequence: TGTGCCAGCAGCTTAAGACTGGACAGGGAGGGCTCCTACGAGCAGTACTTC.